Presented here are 16 T cell receptor beta chains from one specimen sequenced in a study of patients and donors after allogeneic stem cell transplantation (dated by TCRdb to 2020 to 2022). The library was obtained by RT-PCR. For sequencing, a NextSeq 550 was employed. The public reads were reanalyzed by TCRdb: fastp trimming at Q25, MiXCR alignment, in-frame beta chains only. All rows with the same CDR3 protein become a single entry with the most common DNA and genes. The sample yields 200,000 to 250,000 distinct CDR3 sequences; approximately 14% were counted once. The ten largest make up around a tenth of the sample. Sequenced: blood, either unsorted or a sorted T cell fraction (not recorded which). These receptor sequences come from a human donor who was either an allogeneic HSCT recipient or a stem cell or donor lymphocyte infusion donor (not recorded which). It is not recorded whose cells these are; they may come from a transplant donor.

The V call is TRBV5-1, the J call TRBJ2-2; no clear D. The germline V and J ends were trimmed by 7 bases and 2 bases, with 12 bases remaining between them. The germline V gene has CDR1 SGHRS and CDR2 YFSETQ. The CDR3 is 14 residues long. The CDR3 sequence is CASCRRGNTGELFF. CDR3 bases: TGCGCCAGCTGTCGGCGAGGCAACACCGGGGAGCTGTTTTTT.

This chain joins TRBV3-1 and TRBJ2-5; D is uncertain. The CDR3 runs to 15 residues. Between the trimmed V and J ends, which lost 0 bases and 2 bases, there was a span of 10 bases. Looked up from germline, CDR1 is LGHDT and CDR2 is YNNKEL (reference sequence). The CDR3 DNA sequence: TGTGCCAGCAGCCAAGAACATAGAGGTCAAGAGACCCAGTACTTC. Translating gives CASSQEHRGQETQYF.

V usage is TRBV30 and J usage is TRBJ2-1; D is unresolved. The CDR3 spans 14 residues. The V and J ends lost 0 bases and 7 bases respectively, with 13 bases between them. Germline V gene lookup returns CDR1 GTSNPN and CDR2 SVGIG (reference sequence). In DNA form, the CDR3 reads TGTGCCTGGAGTGTAAGTGTTGTTTTGAATGAGCAGTTCTTC. It encodes CAWSVSVVLNEQFF.

This clonotype was seen repeatedly, ten times or more. J is TRBJ1-1 and V is TRBV10-3, with a possible D match to TRBD1 (5 bases). In germline, CDR1 is ENHRY, CDR2 SYGVKD. V was clipped by 1 base and J by 1 base, with 16 bases between them. CDR3 size: 17 residues. As DNA, the CDR3 is TGTGCCATCAGTGAGTGGGGGAGGGGTACAGAGAACACTGAAGCTTTCTTT. It yields the protein CAISEWGRGTENTEAFF.

This clonotype was detected only a few times. The chain carries TRBV2 and TRBJ2-1, with 9 bases matching TRBD1. The CDR3 length is 14 residues. The germline gives CDR1 SNHLY, CDR2 FYNNEI. The junction had 6 bases not matched to a gene; V was cut back by 7 bases and J by 5 bases. CDR3 sequence (DNA): TGTGCCAGCATAAGGGGACAGGGTAACAATGAGCAGTTCTTC. It yields the protein CASIRGQGNNEQFF.

At least ten counts were recorded for this clonotype. The chain uses TRBV30 and TRBJ1-2, with 8 bases aligning to TRBD1. Trimming took 1 base from V and 4 from J; bases not matched to a gene: 2. Per germline, CDR1 GTSNPN and CDR2 SVGIG (reference sequence). The CDR3 is made up of 13 amino acids. The CDR3 region is CAWSATGAYGYTF. The CDR3 DNA reads TGTGCCTGGAGTGCGACAGGGGCCTATGGCTACACCTTC.

This clonotype came up many times. J is TRBJ2-3 and V is TRBV20-1, with 9 bases fitting TRBD2. The CDR3 length is 15 residues. The V and J ends lost 6 bases and 5 bases, in that order; junction bases with no gene match: 12. Germline V lookup: CDR1 DFQATT, CDR2 SNEGSKA (reference sequence). The DNA for the CDR3 is TGCAGTGCAAGTTGGCGGGAGGGCCAGGGAGATACGCAGTATTTT. Protein sequence: CSASWREGQGDTQYF.

The table lists this clonotype with a few counts. V usage is TRBV5-4 and J usage is TRBJ1-3; D remains unclear. The germline V gene has CDR1 SGHNT and CDR2 YYREEE (reference sequence). The CDR3 is 15 amino acids. With 2 bases removed from V and 2 bases from J, the gap between germline ends came to 11 bases. CDR3: CASSLFEGAGNTIYF. Written as DNA, the CDR3 is TGTGCCAGCAGCTTATTCGAGGGAGCTGGAAACACCATATATTTT.

This clonotype was seen ten or more times. The chain is built from TRBV15 and TRBJ2-5, with no clear D. V lost 0 bases, J lost 6 bases, and 5 bases lay in between. This CDR3 has 12 residues. The V gene's germline CDR1 is LNHNV and CDR2 YYDKDF (reference sequence). In nucleotides, the CDR3 is TGTGCCACCAGCAGAGATGGTCAGACCCAGTACTTC. Its translation is CATSRDGQTQYF.

This chain links TRBV4-1 with TRBJ2-7; 10 positions match TRBD1. CDR1 is MGHRA, CDR2 YSYEKL, per germline. J gave up 3 bases and V 6 bases, and 17 bases lay outside the gene matches. This CDR3 comprises 18 residues. The CDR3 DNA reads TGCGCCAGCAGAGTTAACAGGACCACGGGACAGGGGTTCTACGAGCAGTACTTC. Its translation is CASRVNRTTGQGFYEQYF.

The chain recombines TRBV7-8 with TRBJ1-1; 12 bases match TRBD1. The trim removed 4 bases at V and 4 bases at J, leaving 7 bases unmatched. The CDR3 length is 16 residues. CDR1 and CDR2 from the germline V gene are SGHVS and FQNEAQ. The CDR3 nucleotides read TGTGCCAGCAGCTCGGGACAGGGGGCGCGTGGCACTGAAGCTTTCTTT. Its protein product is CASSSGQGARGTEAFF.

This clonotype was detected only a few times. The V gene is TRBV5-6, the J gene TRBJ1-1; no clear D gene. CDR3 length equals 13 residues. Germline CDR1 is SGHDT and CDR2 is YYEEEE. V lost 1 base and J lost 5, with 9 bases in between. This CDR3 is CASSLYGWTEAFF. CDR3 coding DNA: TGTGCCAGCAGCTTGTACGGGTGGACTGAAGCTTTCTTT.

This clonotype has more than one count but fewer than ten. The rearrangement uses TRBV5-6 and TRBJ2-2; 8 nucleotides line up with TRBD2. This CDR3 region has 15 residues. Germline loops: CDR1 SGHDT, CDR2 YYEEEE. V dropped 5 bases and J dropped 7; count of bases not matched to a gene: 10. The CDR3 protein is CASRLAGSTGGELFF. In DNA, the CDR3 is TGTGCCAGCAGATTAGCGGGAAGCACTGGCGGGGAGCTGTTTTTT.

The V call is TRBV30, the J call TRBJ1-5; unclear D gene. This CDR3 region has 15 residues. Germline V gene sequence: CDR1 GTSNPN, CDR2 SVGIG (reference sequence). V lost 2 bases and J lost 0, with 11 bases in between. The CDR3 DNA reads TGTGCCTGGAGTACTCGGGCGATTAGCAATCAGCCCCAGCATTTT. Translation: CAWSTRAISNQPQHF.

The chain recombines TRBV20-1 with TRBJ2-2, with 7 nucleotides matching TRBD2. V trimming: 6 bases; J trimming: 5 bases; junction bases outside the gene matches: 15. Germline V lookup: CDR1 DFQATT, CDR2 SNEGSKA (reference sequence). The CDR3 covers 16 residues. The CDR3 loop reads CSAHAPSGIGTGELFF. CDR3 bases: TGCAGTGCCCATGCACCCAGCGGGATCGGTACCGGGGAGCTGTTTTTT.

The chain recombines TRBV14 with TRBJ1-5; tentatively, D is TRBD1 (6 bases). Germline lookup yields CDR1 SGHDN and CDR2 FVKESK. There are 13 residues in the CDR3. Trimming cost V 4 bases and J 6 bases, with 10 bases left between them. For the CDR3, the DNA is TGTGCCAGCAGCCGTAAAGGGGGTCAGCCCCAGCATTTT. Its translation: CASSRKGGQPQHF.